Below, 11 T cell receptor beta chains from the same sample are listed, as sequenced in a study of T cells expressing NK-cell markers. TCRdb re-called the 5' RACE reads and gives one entry per CDR3 protein, without DNA. The sample has a few hundred thousand distinct CDR3 sequences. Specimen: blood T cells: a sorted CD56 or NKG2C T cell subset, CD4+ or CD8+ T cells, or bulk PBMC T cells (not recorded which). The origin of the receptors is a woman in her forties or fifties in good health.

The chain carries TRBV29-1 and TRBJ2-3. The germline V gene encodes CDR1 SQVTM and CDR2 ANQGSEA. The CDR3 runs 14 residues. CDR3 in amino acids: CSVGVGTSTDTQYF.

V is TRBV5-1 and J is TRBJ1-1; TCRdb gives TRBD1 as the D gene, but with no DNA this cannot be confirmed. There are 13 residues in the CDR3. Germline assignment: CDR1 SGHRS and CDR2 YFSETQ. CDR3 sequence: CASSLGAGTEAFF.

The chain is built from TRBV11-2 and TRBJ2-2; TCRdb selects TRBD1, and the lack of DNA leaves this call unchecked. CDR3 length: 15 amino acids. The germline CDR1 and CDR2 sequences are SGHAT and FQNNGV. The CDR3: CASRGDFANTGELFF.

This chain uses TRBV3-1 with TRBJ1-1. The CDR3 sequence is 13 residues long. Germline V gives CDR1 LGHDT, CDR2 YNNKEL (reference sequence). The CDR3 is CASSRYGDTEAFF. The variable domain in full, completed from reference TRBV3-1 and TRBJ1-1, reads DTAVSQTPKYLVTQMGNDKSIKCEQNLGHDTMYWYKQDSKKFLKIMFSYNNKELIINETVPNRFSPKSPDKAHLNLHINSLELGDSAVYFCASSRYGDTEAFFGQGTRLTVV.

This rearrangement joins TRBV20-1 to TRBJ1-1; TCRdb proposes TRBD1, but this gene call is untestable without DNA. The CDR3 has 15 amino acids. Germline CDR1 reads DFQATT; CDR2 reads SNEGSKA (reference sequence). The CDR3 sequence is CSARVYGDRGTEAFF.

The chain employs TRBV14 and TRBJ1-2; TCRdb returns TRBD1, unconfirmable since there is no DNA. Looked up from germline, CDR1 is SGHDN and CDR2 is FVKESK. The CDR3 has 14 residues. CDR3 loop: CASSQDQGNYGYTF. The variable domain in full, with the rest retrieved from reference TRBV14 and TRBJ1-2, is EAGVTQFPSHSVIEKGQTVTLRCDPISGHDNLYWYRRVMGKEIKFLLHFVKESKQDESGMPNNRFLAERTGGTYSTLKVQPAELEDSGVYFCASSQDQGNYGYTFGSGTRLTVV.

This rearrangement joins TRBV11-1 to TRBJ2-5; checking the TCRdb D call of TRBD1 is not possible without DNA. This CDR3 has 14 residues. The germline V gene encodes CDR1 SGHAT and CDR2 FQDESV (reference sequence). This chain's CDR3 is CASRRTGGGETQYF.

The J gene is TRBJ2-1, the V gene TRBV6-1; TCRdb gives TRBD1 as the D gene, but with no DNA this cannot be confirmed. The CDR3 spans 12 residues. Germline V gene lookup returns CDR1 MNHNS and CDR2 SASEGT. The chain's CDR3 is CASSEEGFGGFF.

This rearrangement joins TRBV12-3 or TRBV12-4 to TRBJ2-1. The CDR3 extends over 13 amino acids. The CDR3 protein is CASSPRNYNEQFF.

This sequence joins TRBV6-2 or TRBV6-3 and TRBJ2-3; TCRdb lists TRBD2, though no DNA is available to test this call. Germline lookup yields CDR1 MNHEY and CDR2 SVGEGT. This CDR3 has 19 residues. This chain's CDR3 is CASSYNPKPSGRRSNTQYF.

The CDR3 is CSASRQGNAGELFF. This chain uses TRBV20-1 with TRBJ2-2; the TRBD1 assignment by TCRdb is unverifiable without DNA. Looked up from germline, CDR1 is DFQATT and CDR2 is SNEGSKA (reference sequence). The CDR3 is 14 residues long.